The 18 T cell receptor beta chains below were found in one sample sequenced in a study of shared clonotypes between healthy human individuals. Terminally differentiated effector memory CD45RA+ cells were excluded by CCR7 positive selection of CD45RO-negative cells. Using immunoSEQ multiplex PCR, the repertoire was profiled, and TCRdb retains in-frame clones only, with some absent. The sample has about 2.1 million clones, 93% seen once. Sequenced sample: naive CD8+ T cells from PBMCs. The receptors come from a man between 18 and 35 years old in good health. Some clones in this sample may be carry-over from other donors' samples.

The chain uses TRBV4-3 and TRBJ1-1; 8 bases fit TRBD1. V lost 4 bases, J lost 2 bases, and 3 bases stayed unmatched. The germline CDR1 and CDR2 sequences are LGHNA and YSLEER. This CDR3 is 14 amino acids long. CDR3 nucleotides: TGCGCCAGCAGCCTGGACAGGGCCAACACTGAAGCTTTCTTT. Residues: CASSLDRANTEAFF.

To note about this clone: Within the sample, other DNA sequences also encode this same CDR3. This chain uses TRBV27 with TRBJ1-1; TRBD1 might be the D (6 bases). Looked up from germline, CDR1 is MNHEY and CDR2 is SMNVEV (reference sequence). CDR3 length equals 15 residues. Between the trimmed V and J ends, which lost 0 bases and 1 base, there was a span of 9 bases. CDR3 nucleotides: TGTGCCAGCAGTTTATCGGGGGGCGCGAACACTGAAGCTTTCTTT. As protein: CASSLSGGANTEAFF.

The chain has TRBV10-3 and TRBJ2-1; D is tentatively TRBD1 or TRBD2 (5 bases each). Germline V gives CDR1 ENHRY, CDR2 SYGVKD. The CDR3 extends over 15 amino acids. V was clipped by 0 bases and J by 8 bases, with 14 bases between them. CDR3 amino acids: CAISESRGRGDEQFF. The CDR3 nucleotides are TGTGCCATCAGTGAGTCACGTGGTCGGGGCGATGAGCAGTTCTTC.

The chain carries TRBV27 and TRBJ2-2; D unresolved. CDR1 and CDR2 from the germline V gene are MNHEY and SMNVEV (reference sequence). This CDR3 region has 14 residues. V shed 3 bases and J shed 2 bases, with 7 bases lying between them. The CDR3 spells CASSLELNTGELFF. In nucleotides, the CDR3 is TGTGCCAGCAGTTTGGAGTTAAACACCGGGGAGCTGTTTTTT.

With respect to this clone: The same CDR3 can be traced to other DNA sequences in this sample. The CDR3 sequence: CASSISENTEAFF. In nucleotides, the CDR3 is TGTGCCAGTAGTATAAGTGAGAACACTGAAGCTTTCTTT. The chain has TRBV19 and TRBJ1-1; D remains ambiguous. CDR3 length: 13 amino acids. V was clipped by 2 bases and J by 1 base, with 5 bases between them. The germline gives CDR1 LNHDA, CDR2 SQIVND (reference sequence).

This chain connects TRBV11-2 to TRBJ2-1, with 11 positions matching TRBD1. The V gene end was trimmed by 8 bases and the J gene end by 9 bases; junction bases not matched to a gene: 6. The CDR3 is made up of 13 amino acids. The V gene's germline CDR1 is SGHAT and CDR2 FQNNGV. The CDR3 here is CASGDRGYAEQFF. CDR3 nucleotides: TGTGCCAGCGGGGACAGGGGGTATGCTGAGCAGTTCTTC.

This chain uses TRBV25-1 with TRBJ2-3, with a possible D match to TRBD2 (6 bases). V was shortened by 3 bases and J by 4 bases, with 11 bases between the two germline ends. CDR3 length equals 14 residues. Germline CDR1 is MGHDK and CDR2 is SYGVNS. This CDR3 reads CASSDYGSPDTQYF. CDR3 DNA sequence: TGTGCCAGCAGTGATTACGGGAGCCCAGATACGCAGTATTTT.

This clone has only one observation. This chain links TRBV30 with TRBJ2-5, with D perhaps matching TRBD2 (6 bases). The end of the DNA is better explained by TRBJ2-7, so the J call may be wrong. CDR3 length: 14 residues. Germline assignment: CDR1 GTSNPN and CDR2 SVGIG (reference sequence). In DNA form, the CDR3 reads TGTGCCTGGACTCCCGCGGGAAGCTCCTACGAGCAGTACTTC. It codes for CAWTPAGSSYEQYF.

This sequence joins TRBV7-8 and TRBJ2-7; either TRBD1 or TRBD2 may fit D (5 bases each). The CDR3 totals 14 residues. The V end was cut by 4 bases, the J end by 7 bases, with 17 bases between. Per the germline V gene, CDR1 is SGHVS and CDR2 is FQNEAQ. The CDR3 sequence: CASSWTGAEGEQYF. The CDR3 DNA reads as TGTGCCAGCAGCTGGACCGGGGCCGAGGGGGAGCAGTACTTC.

V usage is TRBV27 and J usage is TRBJ2-1, with 10 bases fitting TRBD2. CDR1 is MNHEY and CDR2 is SMNVEV in the germline V gene (reference sequence). The junction had 7 bases not matched to a gene; V was cut back by 5 bases and J by 6 bases. The CDR3 contains 15 residues. CDR3: CASSPTSGIGNEQFF. The CDR3 bases are TGTGCCAGCAGTCCTACTAGCGGGATAGGCAATGAGCAGTTCTTC.

The chain couples TRBV7-6 to TRBJ2-1; TRBD2 might be the D (6 bases). V lost 8 bases to trimming and J lost 4 bases, with 15 bases between them. The CDR3 runs 14 residues. Germline V gives CDR1 SGHVS, CDR2 FNYEAQ. The CDR3 reads CASARDLSYNEQFF. The CDR3 DNA sequence: TGTGCCAGCGCCCGGGACTTGTCATACAATGAGCAGTTCTTC.

This clone showed up just once. The chain employs TRBV7-9 and TRBJ2-5; TRBD1 aligns across 10 bases. The J call is uncertain, as TRBJ2-7 better fits the DNA end. Germline-derived CDR1 and CDR2 are SEHNR and FQNEAQ (reference sequence). The CDR3 sequence is 13 residues long. CDR3 DNA: TGTGCCAGCAGCGACCGGGACAGGGGCGAGCAGTACTTC. Encoded protein: CASSDRDRGEQYF.

A note on this clone: Mismatch with germline at one junction end may stem from a read error. This specimen includes other DNA sequences encoding the same CDR3. The rearrangement joins TRBV19 to TRBJ2-7; no firm D call. The germline gives CDR1 LNHDA, CDR2 SQIVND (reference sequence). CDR3 length: 13 residues. CDR3 sequence: CASSLEPTYEQYF. DNA for the CDR3: TGTGCCAGTAGTTTAGAACCTACCTACGAGCAGTACTTC.

As DNA, the CDR3 is TGCGCCAGCAGCTTGTACAGTCACAATGAGCAGTTCTTC. This sequence encodes CASSLYSHNEQFF. V usage is TRBV5-1 and J usage is TRBJ2-1; D is undetermined. CDR1 SGHRS and CDR2 YFSETQ come from the germline V gene. This CDR3 spans 13 amino acids. Trimming left V 1 base short and J 5 bases short, with 7 bases between.

The chain joins TRBV27 to TRBJ2-1, with unresolved D. V lost 3 bases and J lost 10, with 13 bases in between. The CDR3 runs to 13 residues. From germline, CDR1 is MNHEY and CDR2 SMNVEV (reference sequence). The CDR3 sequence is CASSFLVGPEQFF. The DNA of the CDR3 is TGTGCCAGCAGTTTTCTCGTCGGTCCGGAGCAGTTCTTC.

This clone occurred once. Other DNA variants within this sample encode the same CDR3. The chain is built from TRBV9 and TRBJ2-2, with no clear D. Trimming shortened V by 4 bases and J by 1 base, and 2 bases separated the two germline ends. The CDR3 runs to 12 residues. The germline CDR1 and CDR2 sequences are SGDLS and YYNGEE. CDR3 in amino acids: CASSRNTGELFF. CDR3 in DNA: TGTGCCAGCAGCCGGAACACCGGGGAGCTGTTTTTT.

J is TRBJ1-1 and V is TRBV14, with D perhaps matching TRBD1 (6 bases). The CDR3 is 15 amino acids. The V end lost 0 bases, the J end lost 5 bases, and 13 bases lay between the germline ends. Germline V gene data show CDR1 as SGHDN and CDR2 as FVKESK. The CDR3 DNA is TGTGCCAGCAGCCAAGATGGGGGGCGAGGGACTGAAGCTTTCTTT. This translates into CASSQDGGRGTEAFF.

Regarding this clone: The same CDR3 is also encoded by other DNA sequences in this sample. The chain couples TRBV7-9 to TRBJ1-5; no firm D call. Trimming stripped 1 base from V and 6 bases from J, with 4 bases between. Germline V lookup: CDR1 SEHNR, CDR2 FQNEAQ (reference sequence). The CDR3 extends over 12 amino acids. CDR3 sequence (DNA): TGTGCCAGCAGCTTAGAGGTTCAGCCCCAGCATTTT. Amino acid sequence: CASSLEVQPQHF. Drawing the rest from reference TRBV7-9 and TRBJ1-5, the complete variable domain is DTGVSQNPRHKITKRGQNVTFRCDPISEHNRLYWYRQTLGQGPEFLTYFQNEAQLEKSRLLSDRFSAERPKGSFSTLEIQRTEQGDSAMYLCASSLEVQPQHFGDGTRLSIL.